Presented here are 29 T cell receptor beta chains from one specimen sequenced in a study of a mutant IDH1 vaccine in newly diagnosed glioma. Time point noted: baseline, week 1 (first vaccination visit). The treatment here: pre-vaccination baseline after standard-of-care therapy. Clones were read by immunoSEQ multiplex PCR, and TCRdb kept only the in-frame ones, dropping some. The table includes 95,000 to 100,000 clones, approximately 90% detected once. The sequencing used PBMCs, collected from a glioma patient treated with radiotherapy, temozolomide or both. These receptors were taken from a woman aged 45-59 years with glioma.

The chain links TRBV14 to TRBJ2-2, with D perhaps TRBD2 (5 bases). The germline V and J ends were trimmed by 2 bases and 7 bases, with 11 bases remaining between them. Per germline, CDR1 SGHDN and CDR2 FVKESK. The CDR3 spans 14 residues. The CDR3, as DNA: TGTGCCAGCAGCCAAATCCGGACTGGCGGGGAGCTGTTTTTT. As protein: CASSQIRTGGELFF.

This chain connects TRBV6-5 to TRBJ1-1; 7 bases align to TRBD1. This CDR3 is 14 amino acids long. The germline V gene has CDR1 MNHEY and CDR2 SVGAGI. Losses at the gene ends were 4 bases for V and 6 bases for J; bases not matched to a gene: 8. As DNA, the CDR3 is TGTGCCAGCAGTTTAGACAGGGAGGTCGCTGAAGCTTTCTTT. Its translation is CASSLDREVAEAFF.

The chain employs TRBV7-8 and TRBJ2-1; no reliable D call. The V end was cut by 1 base, the J end by 9 bases, with 13 bases between. Germline V gives CDR1 SGHVS, CDR2 FQNEAQ. The CDR3 length is 14 residues. The CDR3 sequence is CASSLVRWVGEQFF. CDR3 coding DNA: TGTGCCAGCAGCTTAGTTCGGTGGGTAGGTGAGCAGTTCTTC. The full variable domain, with the rest looked up from reference TRBV7-8 and TRBJ2-1, is GAGVSQSPRYKVAKRGQDVALRCDPISGHVSLFWYQQALGQGPEFLTYFQNEAQLDKSGLPSDRFFAERPEGSVSTLKIQRTQQEDSAVYLCASSLVRWVGEQFFGPGTRLTVL.

The chain links TRBV28 to TRBJ2-3; D may be TRBD2 (6 bases). V shed 2 bases and J shed 2 bases, with 20 bases lying between them. CDR1 and CDR2 (germline): MDHEN, SYDVKM. The CDR3 is 18 amino acids. The CDR3 DNA is TGTGCCAGCAGTTTAAGAAGGACGGGAGTACCTTTCACAGATACGCAGTATTTT. Translation gives CASSLRRTGVPFTDTQYF.

This rearrangement joins TRBV6-1 to TRBJ2-2, with TRBD1 matching 8 bases. CDR1 and CDR2 from the germline V gene are MNHNS and SASEGT. There are 15 residues in the CDR3. J was trimmed by 6 bases and V by 4 bases; bases with no gene match: 7. The CDR3, as DNA: TGTGCCAGCAGTGTAGGACAGGGTAGTGCCGGGGAGCTGTTTTTT. This sequence encodes CASSVGQGSAGELFF.

This clone was recorded once. V is TRBV7-2 and J is TRBJ1-2, with D perhaps matching TRBD1 (5 bases). V was trimmed by 1 base and J by 2 bases, leaving 17 bases between them. CDR3 length equals 17 residues. Germline CDR1 and CDR2: SGHTA and FQGNSA. Here the CDR3 DNA reads TGTGCCAGCAGCTTAGGTGGGGGGAGAGGCGTAAACTATGGCTACACCTTC. It specifies CASSLGGGRGVNYGYTF.

This clone was seen just once. The chain uses TRBV28 and TRBJ2-4; 10 nucleotides line up with TRBD1. There are 18 residues in the CDR3. V shed 3 bases, J shed 3 bases, and the junction held 11 bases outside the gene matches. The germline V gene encodes CDR1 MDHEN and CDR2 SYDVKM. The DNA of the CDR3 is TGTGCCAGCAGTTTTTATTCGGCTGGGACAGGGGACAAAAACATTCAGTACTTC. It is translated as CASSFYSAGTGDKNIQYF.

This clone was found once. In nucleotides, the CDR3 is TGTGCCAGCAGGACATGGGGTAACACTGAAGCTTTCTTT. This translates into CASRTWGNTEAFF. The V gene is TRBV5-4, the J gene TRBJ1-1; D remains ambiguous. The CDR3 has 13 amino acids. V dropped 5 bases and J dropped 2 bases, with 10 bases sitting between them. Germline values: CDR1 SGHNT, CDR2 YYREEE (reference sequence).

This chain uses TRBV9 with TRBJ2-3, with 7 bases aligning to TRBD1. CDR1 and CDR2 from the germline V gene are SGDLS and YYNGEE. With 1 base clipped from V and 2 bases from J, the junction kept 13 bases outside the gene matches. This CDR3 is built from 18 residues. Written as DNA, the CDR3 is TGTGCCAGCAGCGTAAGGGACAGACCCGGACCATACACAGATACGCAGTATTTT. It translates to CASSVRDRPGPYTDTQYF.

The chain is built from TRBV6-1 and TRBJ2-1, with 11 bases fitting TRBD1. The CDR3 spans 16 residues. CDR1 and CDR2 from the germline V gene are MNHNS and SASEGT. Germline trimming cut 2 bases from V and 8 bases from J; bases unmatched to any gene: 8. This chain's CDR3 is CASSEWSDRGQDEQFF. In DNA form, the CDR3 reads TGTGCCAGCAGTGAATGGTCGGACAGGGGGCAGGATGAGCAGTTCTTC.

V gene TRBV29-1 combines with J gene TRBJ2-7; no reliable D call. Deletions cut 4 bases from V and 6 bases from J, with 13 bases between. Germline V gives CDR1 SQVTM, CDR2 ANQGSEA. CDR3 size: 12 residues. The CDR3 region is CSVGADVGEQYF. DNA of the CDR3: TGCAGCGTTGGTGCAGATGTGGGCGAGCAGTACTTC.

This clone has only one observation. The chain uses TRBV6-1 and TRBJ1-1, with no clear D. The V gene lost 7 bases and the J gene lost 5 bases, with 17 bases spanning the gap. Germline V lookup: CDR1 MNHNS, CDR2 SASEGT. This CDR3 spans 14 amino acids. The DNA for the CDR3 is TGTGCCAGCAAGTTAGAAGTCGGTTGGACTGAAGCTTTCTTT. Translating gives CASKLEVGWTEAFF.

The V gene is TRBV5-4, the J gene TRBJ2-7; TRBD2 might be the D (6 bases). CDR3 length: 14 residues. Per germline, CDR1 SGHNT and CDR2 YYREEE (reference sequence). The V end lost 0 bases, the J end lost 7 bases, and 14 bases lay between the germline ends. The CDR3 sequence: CASSLASEAGEQYF. The CDR3 bases are TGTGCCAGCAGCTTGGCTAGCGAGGCTGGAGAGCAGTACTTC.

The chain has TRBV9 and TRBJ2-3; D may be TRBD1 or TRBD2 (6 bases each). This CDR3 is built from 17 residues. With 4 bases removed from V and 4 bases from J, the gap between germline ends came to 22 bases. CDR1 and CDR2 from the germline V gene are SGDLS and YYNGEE. The CDR3 sequence: CASSPRGSGAWADTQYF. In nucleotides, the CDR3 is TGTGCCAGCAGCCCGAGGGGGTCGGGGGCTTGGGCAGATACGCAGTATTTT.

This chain uses TRBV7-9 with TRBJ2-4; the D gene is possibly TRBD1 (6 bases). CDR3 length: 13 amino acids. Germline V gene data show CDR1 as SEHNR and CDR2 as FQNEAQ (reference sequence). V was pared by 3 bases and J by 6 bases, with 9 bases between. The CDR3: CASSFTGRNIQYF. The DNA of the CDR3 is TGTGCCAGCAGCTTTACAGGGAGAAACATTCAGTACTTC.

This chain joins TRBV9 and TRBJ2-1; perhaps D is TRBD1 or TRBD2 (6 bases each). V was clipped by 1 base and J by 4 bases, with 15 bases between them. Germline V gene lookup returns CDR1 SGDLS and CDR2 YYNGEE. The CDR3 consists of 16 residues. This CDR3 reads CASSVRRGATYNEQFF. CDR3 sequence (DNA): TGTGCCAGCAGCGTAAGAAGGGGGGCAACTTACAATGAGCAGTTCTTC.

The chain joins TRBV29-1 to TRBJ1-2; the match to TRBD1 covers 7 bases. The J segment lost 12 bases and the V segment lost 5 bases, leaving 12 bases of the junction unmatched. Germline CDR1 reads SQVTM; CDR2 reads ANQGSEA. The CDR3 has 12 amino acids. The CDR3 is CSVPGQAKEDTF. CDR3 DNA sequence: TGCAGCGTTCCTGGACAGGCTAAAGAGGACACCTTC.

The genes are TRBV6-6 and TRBJ2-7, with D possibly matching TRBD2 (6 bases). Trimming took 6 bases from V and 1 from J, leaving 13 bases between them. The CDR3 is 14 amino acids. Germline CDR1 is MNHNY and CDR2 is SVGAGI (reference sequence). This CDR3 is CASSPEAGSYEQYF. As DNA, the CDR3 is TGTGCCAGCAGCCCCGAGGCGGGGTCCTACGAGCAGTACTTC.

The chain uses TRBV28 and TRBJ2-7, with D tentatively TRBD2 (6 bases). This CDR3 is 16 amino acids long. Germline loops: CDR1 MDHEN, CDR2 SYDVKM. V lost 5 bases and J 2 bases, leaving 19 bases between the germline ends. In nucleotides, the CDR3 is TGTGCCAGCAGTCCCATCGGAGGGCGAGGGGCCTACGAGCAGTACTTC. Its translation is CASSPIGGRGAYEQYF.

The chain joins TRBV4-2 to TRBJ2-5; 7 positions agree with TRBD2. CDR1 is LGHNA, CDR2 YNFKEQ, per germline. J lost 5 bases, V lost 0 bases, and 6 bases had no gene match. The CDR3 runs 15 residues. The CDR3 loop reads CASSQDPRGGETQYF. The CDR3 DNA reads TGTGCCAGCAGCCAAGACCCTAGGGGAGGGGAGACCCAGTACTTC.

This chain joins TRBV10-1 and TRBJ2-7, with D perhaps TRBD1 (5 bases). CDR3 size: 16 residues. Trimming pared 0 bases from V and 0 bases from J, leaving 12 bases between. Germline CDR1 WNHNN, CDR2 SYGVQD (reference sequence). In nucleotides, the CDR3 is TGCGCCAGCAGTGAGTCGACAGCTTTAAGCTCCTACGAGCAGTACTTC. Translation: CASSESTALSSYEQYF.

A single count supports this clone. The V gene is TRBV7-9, the J gene TRBJ1-1; D unresolved. The CDR3 consists of 13 residues. Trimming took 3 bases from V and 2 from J, leaving 7 bases between them. Germline CDR1 and CDR2: SEHNR and FQNEAQ (reference sequence). CDR3 nucleotides: TGTGCCAGCAGCTTGCCTCTCAACACTGAAGCTTTCTTT. As protein: CASSLPLNTEAFF.

The V and J genes are TRBV4-1 and TRBJ1-4; possibly TRBD1 for D (6 bases). Germline V gene lookup returns CDR1 MGHRA and CDR2 YSYEKL. This CDR3 contains 15 residues. Trimming stripped 0 bases from V and 5 bases from J, with 10 bases between. The CDR3 DNA follows: TGCGCCAGCAGCCAAGATAGGGGGAGAAATGAAAAACTGTTTTTT. Translation gives CASSQDRGRNEKLFF.

The chain is built from TRBV29-1 and TRBJ2-7; D may be TRBD1 (6 bases). V lost 3 bases, J lost 4 bases, and 13 bases lay in between. Germline CDR1 and CDR2: SQVTM and ANQGSEA. This CDR3 region has 13 residues. The CDR3: CSVESDSLYEQYF. As DNA, the CDR3 is TGCAGCGTTGAGTCGGACAGCCTATACGAGCAGTACTTC.

In DNA, the CDR3 is TGCAGCGTTGCCTTTTTTCTAGAGACCCAGTACTTC. The encoded protein is CSVAFFLETQYF. The chain uses TRBV29-1 and TRBJ2-5, with unresolved D. Germline assignment: CDR1 SQVTM and CDR2 ANQGSEA. V was clipped by 4 bases and J by 4 bases, with 10 bases between them. The CDR3 has 12 residues.

The V gene is TRBV28, the J gene TRBJ1-4; D is uncertain. The V end was cut by 4 bases, the J end by 2 bases, with 8 bases between. Germline V lookup: CDR1 MDHEN, CDR2 SYDVKM. This CDR3 has 14 amino acids. CDR3 nucleotide sequence: TGTGCCAGCAGTTCCCCCGGCACTAATGAAAAACTGTTTTTT. This translates into CASSSPGTNEKLFF.

This clone was seen once. The J gene is TRBJ1-2, the V gene TRBV7-8, with a possible D match to TRBD1 (5 bases). Trimming removed 5 bases from V and 4 bases from J, with 11 bases in between. CDR1 is SGHVS and CDR2 is FQNEAQ in the germline V gene. The CDR3 is 13 amino acids. As DNA, the CDR3 is TGTGCCAGCAGCACCGCAGGGATCTATGGCTACACCTTC. Its translation is CASSTAGIYGYTF.

V is TRBV18 and J is TRBJ2-5; no clear D gene. The DNA end lines up better with TRBJ2-7; the J call may be wrong. The CDR3 runs 12 residues. Germline loops: CDR1 KGHSH, CDR2 LQKENI. CDR3 sequence (DNA): TGTGCCAGCTCACCAGACCCCTACGAGCAGTACTTC. Its protein is CASSPDPYEQYF.

The J gene is TRBJ2-6, the V gene TRBV5-5, with 9 bases identical to TRBD1. Germline V gene sequence: CDR1 SGHKS, CDR2 YYEKEE (reference sequence). Losses at the gene ends were 4 bases for V and 0 bases for J; bases not matched to a gene: 8. The CDR3 spans 18 residues. CDR3 region: CASSPDRGTSSGANVLTF. The CDR3 nucleotides read TGTGCCAGCAGCCCGGACAGGGGCACAAGCTCTGGGGCCAACGTCCTGACTTTC.